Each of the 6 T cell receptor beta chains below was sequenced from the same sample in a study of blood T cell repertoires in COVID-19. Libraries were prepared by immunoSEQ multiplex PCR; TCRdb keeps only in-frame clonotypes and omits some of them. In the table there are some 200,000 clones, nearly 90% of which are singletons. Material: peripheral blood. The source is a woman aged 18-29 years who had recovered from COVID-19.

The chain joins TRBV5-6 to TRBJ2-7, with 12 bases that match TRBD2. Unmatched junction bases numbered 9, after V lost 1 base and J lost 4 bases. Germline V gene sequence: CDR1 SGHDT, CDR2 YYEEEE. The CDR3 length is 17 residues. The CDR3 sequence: CASSLSSGRAWGYEQYF. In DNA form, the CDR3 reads TGTGCCAGCAGCTTGTCTAGCGGGAGGGCCTGGGGGTACGAGCAGTACTTC.

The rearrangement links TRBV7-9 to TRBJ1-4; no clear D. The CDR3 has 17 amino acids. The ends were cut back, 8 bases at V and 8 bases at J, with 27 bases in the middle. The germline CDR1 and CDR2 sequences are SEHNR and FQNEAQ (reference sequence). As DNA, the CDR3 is TGTGCCAGCCAACCTGGGGTCCCGGGAACCCTGAAGGAAAAACTGTTTTTT. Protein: CASQPGVPGTLKEKLFF.

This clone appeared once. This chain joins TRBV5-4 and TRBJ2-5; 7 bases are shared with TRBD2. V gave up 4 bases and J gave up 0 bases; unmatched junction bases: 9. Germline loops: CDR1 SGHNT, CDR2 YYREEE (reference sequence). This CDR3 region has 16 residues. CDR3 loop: CASSHAGLGNQETQYF. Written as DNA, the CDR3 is TGTGCCAGCAGCCACGCAGGACTAGGGAACCAAGAGACCCAGTACTTC. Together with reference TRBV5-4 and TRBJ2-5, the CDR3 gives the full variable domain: ETGVTQSPTHLIKTRGQQVTLRCSSQSGHNTVSWYQQALGQGPQFIFQYYREEENGRGNFPPRFSGLQFPNYSSELNVNALELDDSALYLCASSHAGLGNQETQYFGPGTRLLVL.

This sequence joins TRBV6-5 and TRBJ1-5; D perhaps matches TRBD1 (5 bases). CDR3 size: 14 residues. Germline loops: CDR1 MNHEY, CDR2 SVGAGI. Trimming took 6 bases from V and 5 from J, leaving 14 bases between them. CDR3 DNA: TGTGCCAGCAGCCCCCCAGGGTTCGATCAGCCCCAGCATTTT. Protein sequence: CASSPPGFDQPQHF.

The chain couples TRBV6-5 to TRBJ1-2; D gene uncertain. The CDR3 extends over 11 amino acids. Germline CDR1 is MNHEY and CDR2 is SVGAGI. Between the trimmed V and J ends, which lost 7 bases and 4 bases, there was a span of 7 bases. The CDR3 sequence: CASNGPYGYTF. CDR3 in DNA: TGTGCCAGCAATGGCCCCTATGGCTACACCTTC.

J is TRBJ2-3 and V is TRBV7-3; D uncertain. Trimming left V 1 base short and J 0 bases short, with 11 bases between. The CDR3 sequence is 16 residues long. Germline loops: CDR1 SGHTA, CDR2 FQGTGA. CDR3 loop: CASSLSSVSSTDTQYF. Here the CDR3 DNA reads TGTGCCAGCAGCTTAAGTTCAGTCTCTAGCACAGATACGCAGTATTTT.